What follows are 29 T cell receptor beta chains derived from one specimen sequenced in a study of vaccination effects on CD4 cells after COVID-19. Their recognized antigens are unknown. Some clones are missing from TCRdb's copy, which holds only in-frame ones; the method was immunoSEQ multiplex PCR. The table records tens of thousands of clones, 75% to 80% of them present only once. The culture ran for under eleven days, and then CD4+ T cells were isolated. The sequencing used CD4+ T cells from PBMCs cultured without peptide, collected before COVID-19 vaccination. These receptors came from a human donor who had a prior SARS-CoV-2 infection.

V gene TRBV2 combines with J gene TRBJ1-4, with 7 nucleotides matching TRBD1. The ends lost 6 bases at V and 11 bases at J; junction bases unmatched: 9. This CDR3 contains 13 residues. Germline loops: CDR1 SNHLY, CDR2 FYNNEI. This CDR3 is CASSWTGGAKLFF. CDR3 DNA: TGTGCCAGCAGCTGGACAGGTGGTGCGAAACTGTTTTTT.

The chain employs TRBV11-2 and TRBJ2-1; D remains ambiguous. The germline V gene has CDR1 SGHAT and CDR2 FQNNGV. The V end was cut by 1 base, the J end by 9 bases, with 13 bases between. This CDR3 has 14 residues. CDR3 nucleotides: TGTGCCAGCAGCTTAGCCATGGGTGAGAGTGAGCAGTTCTTC. Translated, it gives CASSLAMGESEQFF.

This clone was seen only once. V and J are TRBV9 and TRBJ1-3, with TRBD1 as a possible D gene (6 bases). CDR3 length equals 16 residues. CDR1 and CDR2 from the germline V gene are SGDLS and YYNGEE. Trimming stripped 4 bases from V and 0 bases from J, with 14 bases between. The CDR3 is CASSPGQISSGNTIYF. The CDR3 DNA reads TGTGCCAGCAGCCCAGGACAGATCAGCTCTGGAAACACCATATATTTT.

The rearrangement links TRBV5-1 to TRBJ1-1; the D is unclear. Germline CDR1 and CDR2: SGHRS and YFSETQ. Trimming cost V 2 bases and J 3 bases, with 8 bases left between them. The CDR3 length is 13 residues. The CDR3 nucleotides are TGCGCCAGCAGCTTAAGGAGGGACACTGAAGCTTTCTTT. This translates into CASSLRRDTEAFF.

The rearrangement joins TRBV7-2 to TRBJ1-2; the D is unclear. CDR1 and CDR2 (germline): SGHTA, FQGNSA. Deletions cut 5 bases from V and 4 bases from J, with 5 bases between. This CDR3 is built from 11 residues. In nucleotides, the CDR3 is TGTGCCAGCAGCCCGACCTATGGCTACACCTTC. Protein sequence: CASSPTYGYTF.

The gene calls are TRBV7-3 and TRBJ2-3, with a possible D match to TRBD1 (5 bases). Germline V CDR1 and CDR2: SGHTA, FQGTGA. Between the trimmed V and J ends, which lost 1 base and 6 bases, there was a span of 14 bases. The CDR3 has 15 residues. The CDR3 DNA sequence: TGTGCCAGCAGCTTAAATCAGGGAAGTTTGGATACGCAGTATTTT. Amino acids: CASSLNQGSLDTQYF.

This clone has just one count. The chain combines TRBV29-1 with TRBJ2-5; either TRBD1 or TRBD2 may fit D (6 bases each). The CDR3 runs 13 residues. Germline V CDR1 and CDR2: SQVTM, ANQGSEA. V lost 3 bases to trimming and J lost 2 bases, with 10 bases between them. The CDR3 region is CSVDRGTQETQYF. For the CDR3, the DNA is TGCAGCGTTGATCGGGGGACACAAGAGACCCAGTACTTC.

This chain joins TRBV7-9 and TRBJ2-3; 10 bases match TRBD2. Trimming at V came to 5 bases and at J to 2 bases, leaving 16 bases not matched to a gene. Germline lookup yields CDR1 SEHNR and CDR2 FQNEAQ (reference sequence). CDR3 length equals 19 residues. The DNA of the CDR3 is TGTGCCAGCAGCCGAACTAGCGGGGCAATCCTAAGTCTCACAGATACGCAGTATTTT. The encoded protein is CASSRTSGAILSLTDTQYF.

The J gene is TRBJ1-1, the V gene TRBV19; 11 bases are shared with TRBD1. Trimming cost V 3 bases and J 4 bases; bases outside gene matches: 4. Per germline, CDR1 LNHDA and CDR2 SQIVND (reference sequence). CDR3 length equals 15 residues. CDR3 in DNA: TGTGCCAGTAGTATCGTAGGACAGGGGGCCACTGAAGCTTTCTTT. Amino acids: CASSIVGQGATEAFF.

The chain joins TRBV11-3 to TRBJ2-1; D gene unclear. CDR3 length: 13 residues. Germline CDR1 and CDR2: SGHNT and YENEEA. The V end lost 4 bases, the J end lost 7 bases, and 11 bases lay between the germline ends. The DNA of the CDR3 is TGTGCCAGCAGCTCCCCCGCCCTAAATGAGCAGTTCTTC. It codes for CASSSPALNEQFF. Variable domain in full (rest from reference TRBV11-3 and TRBJ2-1): EAGVVQSPRYKIIEKKQPVAFWCNPISGHNTLYWYLQNLGQGPELLIRYENEEAVDDSQLPKDRFSAERLKGVDSTLKIQPAELGDSAVYLCASSSPALNEQFFGPGTRLTVL.

The chain combines TRBV15 with TRBJ2-1; the D gene is possibly TRBD2 (6 bases). V was cut by 1 base and J by 9 bases, with 13 bases left in between. The germline V gene has CDR1 LNHNV and CDR2 YYDKDF (reference sequence). The CDR3 loop spans 14 amino acids. The chain's CDR3 is CATSRVISSGEQFF. CDR3 DNA: TGTGCCACCAGCAGAGTAATTAGTAGCGGTGAGCAGTTCTTC. The full variable domain, completed using reference TRBV15 and TRBJ2-1, is DAMVIQNPRYQVTQFGKPVTLSCSQTLNHNVMYWYQQKSSQAPKLLFHYYDKDFNNEADTPDNFQSRRPNTSFCFLDIRSPGLGDTAMYLCATSRVISSGEQFFGPGTRLTVL.

The chain uses TRBV2 and TRBJ1-2, with D uncertain. The V and J ends lost 3 bases and 7 bases respectively, with 12 bases between them. CDR1 is SNHLY, CDR2 FYNNEI, per germline. The CDR3 loop spans 13 amino acids. CDR3 nucleotides: TGTGCCAGCAGTGATCTCTATCGAGCTGGCTACACCTTC. Protein: CASSDLYRAGYTF.

V and J are TRBV6-5 and TRBJ2-6, with D tentatively TRBD2 (5 bases). Germline V gene sequence: CDR1 MNHEY, CDR2 SVGAGI. The CDR3 is 16 amino acids. Trimming left V 2 bases short and J 1 base short, with 9 bases between. This chain's CDR3 is CASSYSWESGANVLTF. CDR3 nucleotides: TGTGCCAGCAGTTACAGTTGGGAGTCTGGGGCCAACGTCCTGACTTTC.

This chain links TRBV7-2 with TRBJ2-2; D possibly corresponds to TRBD2 (6 bases). The germline V gene has CDR1 SGHTA and CDR2 FQGNSA. The CDR3 is 18 residues long. Trimming pared 1 base from V and 1 base from J, leaving 16 bases between. The CDR3 nucleotides are TGTGCCAGCAGCTTAGTGAGTAGCGGAACAATGAACACCGGGGAGCTGTTTTTT. Translation gives CASSLVSSGTMNTGELFF.

The V call is TRBV30, the J call TRBJ2-6; no reliable D call. CDR3 length: 13 amino acids. CDR1 and CDR2 from the germline V gene are GTSNPN and SVGIG (reference sequence). The V end was cut by 2 bases, the J end by 2 bases, with 4 bases between. The DNA of the CDR3 is TGTGCCTGGAGTCTCCCTGGGGCCAACGTCCTGACTTTC. Its protein product is CAWSLPGANVLTF.

This chain connects TRBV7-8 to TRBJ1-5; D is unclear. Per the germline V gene, CDR1 is SGHVS and CDR2 is FQNEAQ. The CDR3 consists of 15 residues. V lost 3 bases and J 0 bases, leaving 9 bases between the germline ends. CDR3 loop: CASSFSANSNQPQHF. The CDR3 DNA is TGTGCCAGCAGCTTCTCAGCCAATAGCAATCAGCCCCAGCATTTT.

This chain connects TRBV6-2 or TRBV6-3 to TRBJ2-5; D may match TRBD1 or TRBD2 (5 bases each). Deletions cut 6 bases from V and 5 bases from J, with 19 bases between. CDR3 size: 15 residues. Germline lookup yields CDR1 MNHEY and CDR2 SVGEGT. The CDR3 loop reads CASSSPHGGSETQYF. CDR3 coding DNA: TGTGCCAGCAGCTCCCCCCATGGGGGATCGGAGACCCAGTACTTC.

The chain carries TRBV6-6 and TRBJ2-7; D is unresolved. V lost 6 bases, J lost 3 bases, and 6 bases lay in between. CDR1 MNHNY and CDR2 SVGAGI come from the germline V gene (reference sequence). The CDR3 contains 11 residues. The CDR3 DNA reads as TGTGCCAGCAGGTTAGTCTACGAGCAGTACTTC. This gives the protein CASRLVYEQYF.

This clone was detected a few times. The CDR3 DNA reads TGTGCCAGCTCACCATCTGGGACTGGGGCCAACGTCCTGACTTTC. Its translation is CASSPSGTGANVLTF. The chain uses TRBV18 and TRBJ2-6; D is uncertain. The CDR3 is made up of 15 amino acids. Germline loops: CDR1 KGHSH, CDR2 LQKENI. Trimming stripped 2 bases from V and 2 bases from J, with 7 bases between.

The CDR3 nucleotides read TGTGCCAGCAGGACGGGGGACTACAATGAGCAGTTCTTC. It codes for CASRTGDYNEQFF. V usage is TRBV6-5 and J usage is TRBJ2-1, with a weak D call TRBD2 (6 bases). The CDR3 loop spans 13 amino acids. V lost 6 bases and J lost 3, with 9 bases in between. Germline assignment: CDR1 MNHEY and CDR2 SVGAGI.

The chain has TRBV4-1 and TRBJ2-1, with TRBD1 identical over 10 bases. Germline V lookup: CDR1 MGHRA, CDR2 YSYEKL. The CDR3 extends over 15 amino acids. The V segment lost 1 base and the J segment 7 bases; nucleotides outside the gene matches: 4. CDR3 region: CASSQGQGAWNEQFF. CDR3 coding DNA: TGCGCCAGCAGCCAAGGACAGGGGGCATGGAATGAGCAGTTCTTC.

The gene calls are TRBV2 and TRBJ1-6; TRBD1 aligns across 7 bases. Unmatched junction bases numbered 6, after V lost 2 bases and J lost 5 bases. The CDR3 covers 16 residues. In germline, CDR1 is SNHLY, CDR2 FYNNEI. CDR3 in amino acids: CASSEFLTGNNSPLHF. CDR3 in DNA: TGTGCCAGCAGTGAATTCTTGACAGGGAATAATTCACCCCTCCACTTT.

The V call is TRBV28, the J call TRBJ2-7, with 11 bases aligning to TRBD2. Germline CDR1 MDHEN, CDR2 SYDVKM. This CDR3 has 15 residues. With V trimmed by 6 bases and J by 6 bases, 10 bases remained unmatched. CDR3 residues: CASSLITSGRGEQYF. In DNA form, the CDR3 reads TGTGCCAGCAGCCTGATAACTAGCGGGAGAGGCGAGCAGTACTTC.

The J gene is TRBJ2-3, the V gene TRBV5-4; 8 bases fit TRBD2. The CDR3 is 14 residues long. The germline V gene encodes CDR1 SGHNT and CDR2 YYREEE (reference sequence). V shed 2 bases, J shed 6 bases, and the junction held 5 bases outside the gene matches. The CDR3 here is CASSLSSGKDTQYF. CDR3 sequence (DNA): TGTGCCAGCAGCTTAAGTAGCGGGAAGGATACGCAGTATTTT.

The CDR3 region has the DNA TGCGCCAGCAGCTTGGTCGGGATTCGGGGAAGCGAGACCCAGTACTTC. It encodes CASSLVGIRGSETQYF. V and J are TRBV5-1 and TRBJ2-5; possible D gene TRBD2, 5 bases. Trimming stripped 0 bases from V and 5 bases from J, with 17 bases between. In germline, CDR1 is SGHRS, CDR2 YFSETQ. CDR3 length equals 16 residues.

V and J are TRBV7-6 and TRBJ2-7; TRBD1 agrees at 9 bases. Germline V gene lookup returns CDR1 SGHVS and CDR2 FNYEAQ. This CDR3 spans 16 amino acids. V shed 1 base, J shed 4 bases, and the junction held 8 bases outside the gene matches. The CDR3 loop reads CASSLGRDRVKYEQYF. CDR3 sequence (DNA): TGTGCCAGCAGCTTAGGCCGGGACAGGGTAAAATACGAGCAGTACTTC.

V gene TRBV6-6 combines with J gene TRBJ1-5, with 8 bases aligning to TRBD1. The ends lost 5 bases at V and 2 bases at J; junction bases unmatched: 2. Germline loops: CDR1 MNHNY, CDR2 SVGAGI (reference sequence). The CDR3 is 14 residues long. The CDR3 DNA is TGTGCCAGCAGTCAGGGGGCTGGCAATCAGCCCCAGCATTTT. Translation: CASSQGAGNQPQHF.

In this sample, this clone turned up once. The chain joins TRBV20-1 to TRBJ2-5; 14 bases are a match to TRBD2. There are 15 residues in the CDR3. Unmatched junction bases numbered 4, after V lost 3 bases and J lost 4 bases. The germline CDR1 and CDR2 sequences are DFQATT and SNEGSKA (reference sequence). DNA for the CDR3: TGCAGTGCTAGTGTGGGACTAGCGGGGGTAGAGACCCAGTACTTC. It yields the protein CSASVGLAGVETQYF.

J is TRBJ2-1 and V is TRBV6-5; 9 bases map to TRBD1. Looked up from germline, CDR1 is MNHEY and CDR2 is SVGAGI. The CDR3 totals 16 residues. V lost 0 bases and J lost 8; bases outside the gene matches: 8. CDR3 sequence reads: CASSYSIGTGNDEQFF. The CDR3 DNA sequence: TGTGCCAGCAGTTACTCGATAGGGACAGGGAACGATGAGCAGTTCTTC.